This T cell receptor beta chain originates from a study of shared clonotypes between healthy human individuals. Method: immunoSEQ multiplex PCR; TCRdb's copy keeps in-frame clones and lacks some. The sample contains some 2,100,000 clones, roughly 95% of which appear only once. Looked up from germline, CDR1 is SEHNR and CDR2 is FQNEAQ (reference sequence). The CDR3 loop spans 16 amino acids. Trimming left V 4 bases short and J 1 base short, with 15 bases between. Sample: naive CD4+ T cells sorted from blood. The subset here: CD45RA+ positively selected. The rearrangement links TRBV7-9 to TRBJ2-3; TRBD1 or TRBD2 may be the D gene (7 bases each). This clonotype was sampled from a man aged 18 to 29 in good health. The CDR3 DNA reads as TGTGCCAGCAGCTCCCAGGGGGAGGGCCGCACAGATACGCAGTATTTT. Translating it yields CASSSQGEGRTDTQYF.